The 7 T cell receptor beta chains in this list originate from one sample, sequenced in a study of blood T cell repertoires in COVID-19. Only in-frame clones appear in the TCRdb table, and some are missing; sequencing was by immunoSEQ multiplex PCR. The sample lists about 330,000 clones, over 80% occurring once. Sequenced material: peripheral blood. Receptors originate from a man between 25 and 39 years old with COVID-19, enrolled during active disease.

J is TRBJ2-4 and V is TRBV4-1; D is possibly TRBD1 (6 bases). CDR1 is MGHRA, CDR2 YSYEKL, per germline. The CDR3 consists of 17 residues. The ends were cut back, 4 bases at V and 1 base at J, with 17 bases in the middle. The CDR3 is CASSLWIPGAAKNIQYF. The CDR3 DNA reads TGCGCCAGCAGCCTATGGATCCCAGGGGCGGCCAAAAACATTCAGTACTTC.

The chain joins TRBV29-1 to TRBJ1-1; D is perhaps TRBD1 (5 bases). V lost 8 bases to trimming and J lost 4 bases, with 17 bases between them. The CDR3 runs 13 residues. The germline gives CDR1 SQVTM, CDR2 ANQGSEA. CDR3 sequence reads: CSSQLQGGTEAFF. The CDR3 nucleotides are TGCAGCTCCCAGTTGCAGGGAGGCACTGAAGCTTTCTTT.

The chain carries TRBV28 and TRBJ2-1; 7 nucleotides match TRBD2. Losses at the gene ends were 4 bases for V and 14 bases for J; bases not matched to a gene: 8. Germline CDR1 and CDR2: MDHEN and SYDVKM. CDR3 length: 12 amino acids. CDR3 nucleotide sequence: TGTGCCAGCAGTTCACGGACTAGTAGGGAGTTCTTC. Amino acids: CASSSRTSREFF. Drawing the rest from reference TRBV28 and TRBJ2-1, the complete variable domain is DVKVTQSSRYLVKRTGEKVFLECVQDMDHENMFWYRQDPGLGLRLIYFSYDVKMKEKGDIPEGYSVSREKKERFSLILESASTNQTSMYLCASSSRTSREFFGPGTRLTVL.

The J gene is TRBJ2-1, the V gene TRBV6-2 or TRBV6-3, with a tentative D call TRBD1 (6 bases). This CDR3 comprises 15 residues. Looked up from germline, CDR1 is MNHEY and CDR2 is SVGEGT. Trimming took 4 bases from V and 0 from J, leaving 10 bases between them. The CDR3 loop reads CASSWDTLSYNEQFF. CDR3 nucleotide sequence: TGTGCCAGCAGTTGGGACACCCTCTCCTACAATGAGCAGTTCTTC.

The chain employs TRBV5-5 and TRBJ2-7; D perhaps matches TRBD1 (6 bases). The germline V gene has CDR1 SGHKS and CDR2 YYEKEE (reference sequence). V shed 4 bases and J shed 5 bases, with 16 bases lying between them. The CDR3 runs to 14 residues. The CDR3 protein is CASSPGTIVNEQYF. The CDR3 bases are TGTGCCAGCAGCCCCGGGACAATAGTGAACGAGCAGTACTTC.

The chain uses TRBV29-1 and TRBJ1-1, with D unresolved. The CDR3 runs to 13 residues. V lost 4 bases and J lost 1, with 10 bases in between. Germline V CDR1 and CDR2: SQVTM, ANQGSEA. CDR3 loop: CSVAGFWNTEAFF. CDR3 sequence (DNA): TGCAGCGTTGCCGGGTTTTGGAACACTGAAGCTTTCTTT.

V and J are TRBV9 and TRBJ2-5, with TRBD2 identical over 9 bases. CDR1 is SGDLS, CDR2 YYNGEE, per germline. Trimming took 6 bases from V and 5 from J; bases not matched to a gene: 11. CDR3 length equals 15 residues. CDR3 bases: TGTGCCAGCACCCCGCGGGGGGGCACGTGGGAGACCCAGTACTTC. This gives the protein CASTPRGGTWETQYF.